Below are 30 T cell receptor beta chains sequenced from a single sample in a study of blood T cells in healthy people across ages. Primed by a sample-barcoded 5' primer and a J-beta primer mix, a second PCR proceeded for roughly 6 to 12 cycles. TCRdb reprocessed the 5' RACE reads via MiXCR and lists one record per CDR3 protein. The sample holds some 790,000 distinct CDR3 sequences; around 28% are singletons and the top ten take around 15%. The specimen was blood. The receptors derive from a woman over 75 in good health.

There are many counts of this clonotype. The V and J genes are TRBV12-3 or TRBV12-4 and TRBJ1-4; 8 bases fit TRBD1. CDR3 length: 14 amino acids. Trimming at V came to 2 bases and at J to 7 bases, leaving 3 bases not matched to a gene. The CDR3 DNA follows: TGTGCCAGCAGTTTATCAGGGGGCGGTGAAAAACTGTTTTTT. Translated, it gives CASSLSGGGEKLFF.

This clonotype was observed at least ten times. V is TRBV7-2 and J is TRBJ2-5; 9 bases line up with TRBD2. Germline CDR1 reads SGHTA; CDR2 reads FQGNSA. V was clipped by 9 bases and J by 5 bases; unmatched bases: 16. The CDR3 is made up of 16 amino acids. This CDR3 is CARSPLGGGALETQYF. The CDR3 DNA is TGTGCCAGAAGCCCCTTGGGCGGGGGGGCTCTTGAGACCCAGTACTTC.

This clonotype came up many times. The chain is built from TRBV18 and TRBJ2-3; D possibly corresponds to TRBD2 (5 bases). V was cut by 6 bases and J by 1 base, with 17 bases left in between. This CDR3 is built from 16 residues. The germline V gene encodes CDR1 KGHSH and CDR2 LQKENI. CDR3 nucleotide sequence: TGTGCCAGCTCCCACCTGGGAGCCAAGGGCACAGATACGCAGTATTTT. Encoded protein: CASSHLGAKGTDTQYF.

This clonotype was recorded at least ten times. The V call is TRBV5-1, the J call TRBJ2-1; D not resolved. V dropped 0 bases and J dropped 6 bases, with 10 bases sitting between them. CDR1 is SGHRS, CDR2 YFSETQ, per germline. This CDR3 has 14 amino acids. CDR3 loop: CASSLAPALNEQFF. CDR3 DNA: TGCGCCAGCAGCTTGGCCCCTGCACTCAATGAGCAGTTCTTC.

The gene calls are TRBV10-3 and TRBJ2-5; D is perhaps TRBD1 (5 bases). Deletions cut 4 bases from V and 2 bases from J, with 8 bases between. Per germline, CDR1 ENHRY and CDR2 SYGVKD. The CDR3 has 13 amino acids. This CDR3 reads CAISGQIQETQYF. As DNA, the CDR3 is TGTGCCATCAGTGGACAGATTCAAGAGACCCAGTACTTC.

V and J are TRBV6-2 or TRBV6-3 and TRBJ1-1, with TRBD1 matching over 7 bases. CDR3 length equals 13 residues. The V gene's germline CDR1 is MNHEY and CDR2 SVGEGT. With V trimmed by 6 bases and J by 8 bases, 9 bases remained unmatched. The CDR3 loop is CASSSRVQGEAFF. CDR3 nucleotides: TGTGCCAGCAGCTCCCGGGTACAGGGGGAAGCTTTCTTT.

The rearrangement joins TRBV20-1 to TRBJ1-2; the D is unclear. V was pared by 6 bases and J by 4 bases, with 15 bases between. The CDR3 runs 13 residues. CDR1 is DFQATT, CDR2 SNEGSKA, per germline (reference sequence). The CDR3 DNA reads as TGCAGTGCGGGGAGTGAGGGTGTCTATGGCTACACCTTC. It encodes CSAGSEGVYGYTF.

The gene calls are TRBV18 and TRBJ2-1, with D perhaps TRBD2 (6 bases). Looked up from germline, CDR1 is KGHSH and CDR2 is LQKENI. The CDR3 has 14 amino acids. V shed 3 bases and J shed 6 bases, with 12 bases lying between them. This CDR3 is CASSPLDGGNEQFF. DNA of the CDR3: TGTGCCAGCTCACCCCTTGACGGGGGCAATGAGCAGTTCTTC.

This clonotype was seen at least ten times. The V gene is TRBV6-1, the J gene TRBJ2-5; TRBD2 aligns across 14 bases. CDR1 and CDR2 from the germline V gene are MNHNS and SASEGT. J was trimmed by 2 bases and V by 7 bases; bases with no gene match: 12. The CDR3 contains 18 residues. The CDR3 here is CASTDRLAGGIGQETQYF. The CDR3 DNA follows: TGTGCCAGCACCGATCGACTAGCGGGGGGGATCGGGCAAGAGACCCAGTACTTC.

The table lists this clonotype with a count of one. The junction shows a germline mismatch at one end, possibly a read error. The rearrangement uses TRBV6-2 or TRBV6-3 and TRBJ2-7; tentatively, D is TRBD2 (5 bases). This CDR3 is built from 17 residues. CDR1 is MNHEY and CDR2 is SVGEGT in the germline V gene. The CDR3 bases are TGTACCAGCAGTTACTCGACGATGAGGACTTCACTCTACGAGCAGTACTTC. Encoded protein: CTSSYSTMRTSLYEQYF.

As regards this clonotype: A much larger clone lies a single base off, so this may be a read error. J is TRBJ2-1 and V is TRBV12-3 or TRBV12-4; a weak D match, TRBD2 (7 bases). There are 14 residues in the CDR3. CDR3 coding DNA: TGTGCCAGCAGTTTGGCGGGGGCCCACAATGGGCAGTTCTTC. This encodes CASSLAGAHNGQFF.

For this clonotype: Just one base apart from a much larger clone, this may be a read error. The chain recombines TRBV12-3 or TRBV12-4 with TRBJ1-4, with a tentative D call TRBD1 (6 bases). Trimming shortened V by 3 bases and J by 8 bases, and 13 bases separated the two germline ends. CDR3 length: 14 amino acids. The CDR3 loop reads CASSFAGRGEKLFF. CDR3 in DNA: TGTGCCAGCAGTTTCGCCGGCAGGGGAGAAAAACTGTTTTTT.

On this clonotype: A read error may be the cause here, since a much bigger clone is one base away. The chain employs TRBV5-1 and TRBJ2-1; TRBD1 matches 8 bases. The germline V gene has CDR1 SGHRS and CDR2 YFSETQ. The CDR3 totals 16 residues. In DNA form, the CDR3 reads TGCGCCAGCAGTTCAGGACAGGGCTCCCTTTCCTACGAGCAGGACTTC. As protein: CASSSGQGSLSYEQDF. Drawing the rest from reference TRBV5-1 and TRBJ2-1, the complete variable domain is KAGVTQTPRYLIKTRGQQVTLSCSPISGHRSVSWYQQTPGQGLQFLFEYFSETQRNKGNFPGRFSGRQFSNSRSEMNVSTLELGDSALYLCASSSGQGSLSYEQDFGPGTRLTVL.

This clonotype was found many times. V and J are TRBV7-9 and TRBJ2-3, with D possibly TRBD2 on 6 matching bases. V lost 8 bases and J lost 3, with 15 bases in between. The V gene's germline CDR1 is SEHNR and CDR2 FQNEAQ (reference sequence). The CDR3 length is 14 residues. CDR3 nucleotide sequence: TGTGCCAGCCGCGAGGAGGGGAGGACAGATACGCAGTATTTT. This sequence encodes CASREEGRTDTQYF.

This clonotype was seen more than once but under ten times. The rearrangement joins TRBV20-1 to TRBJ1-1, with D tentatively TRBD1 (5 bases). CDR1 and CDR2 (germline): DFQATT, SNEGSKA (reference sequence). CDR3 size: 13 residues. V was trimmed by 1 base and J by 5 bases, leaving 11 bases between them. The DNA for the CDR3 is TGCAGTGCTAGAGCTGGGGCGGGGACTGAAGCTTTCTTT. This encodes CSARAGAGTEAFF.

The chain recombines TRBV6-2 or TRBV6-3 with TRBJ1-2; 7 bases line up with TRBD1. This CDR3 is 16 amino acids long. Trimming removed 0 bases from V and 0 bases from J; junction bases left unmatched: 4. Germline CDR1 reads MNHEY; CDR2 reads SVGEGT. The CDR3 coding sequence is TGTGCCAGCAGTTACTCCGGGACAGTCGCTAACTATGGCTACACCTTC. It is translated as CASSYSGTVANYGYTF.

This clonotype has a handful of counts. J is TRBJ2-3 and V is TRBV24-1, with 10 nucleotides matching TRBD2. The germline V gene encodes CDR1 KGHDR and CDR2 SFDVKD. The CDR3 covers 17 residues. V shed 2 bases, J shed 3 bases, and the junction held 7 bases outside the gene matches. CDR3 in DNA: TGTGCCACCAGTGATTCCGTCCTAGCGGGGGTGACAGATACGCAGTATTTT. Translated: CATSDSVLAGVTDTQYF.

This clonotype was seen more than once but under ten times. A much more abundant neighbour one base away suggests this may be a read error. The gene calls are TRBV7-9 and TRBJ2-5; D may be TRBD1 or TRBD2 (5 bases each). The CDR3 totals 12 residues. V was trimmed by 5 bases and J by 13 bases, leaving 17 bases between them. CDR1 SEHNR and CDR2 FQNEAQ come from the germline V gene (reference sequence). The CDR3 is CASSQRGLRRYF. The CDR3 nucleotides are TGTGCCAGCAGCCAACGGGGCCTGCGGAGGTACTTC.

This clonotype was counted a few times. A read error may explain this, as a much larger clone is one base away. V gene TRBV7-9 combines with J gene TRBJ2-7; 9 bases line up with TRBD1. V gave up 5 bases and J gave up 7 bases; unmatched junction bases: 6. The CDR3 length is 13 residues. The germline CDR1 and CDR2 sequences are SEHNR and FQNEAQ (reference sequence). The CDR3 DNA is TGTGCCAGCAGCCGAACAGGGGGCACTGAGCAGTACTTC. It is translated as CASSRTGGTEQYF.

This chain joins TRBV12-3 or TRBV12-4 and TRBJ1-2, with D uncertain. V lost 7 bases to trimming and J lost 7 bases, with 16 bases between them. There are 13 residues in the CDR3. This CDR3 is CASNLNVGGGYTF. CDR3 nucleotides: TGTGCCAGCAACCTAAACGTGGGCGGTGGCTACACCTTC.

This clonotype was seen many times. The chain has TRBV6-1 and TRBJ2-7, with D possibly being TRBD2 (5 bases). Germline-derived CDR1 and CDR2 are MNHNS and SASEGT. Trimming stripped 0 bases from V and 0 bases from J, with 12 bases between. CDR3 length: 16 amino acids. The CDR3, as DNA: TGTGCCAGCAGTGAAGCGTTAGCTAGCTACTCCTACGAGCAGTACTTC. It translates to CASSEALASYSYEQYF.

The table lists this clonotype with many counts. Possible read error: a much larger clone is one base away. The gene calls are TRBV20-1 and TRBJ2-7; D not resolved. This CDR3 region has 11 residues. Germline-derived CDR1 and CDR2 are DFQATT and SNEGSKA (reference sequence). The CDR3 here is CRAWAAYEQYF. The CDR3, as DNA: TGCAGGGCATGGGCGGCCTACGAGCAGTACTTC.

The rearrangement uses TRBV6-1 and TRBJ2-3; 12 bases are shared with TRBD2. J gave up 5 bases and V 0 bases, and 9 bases lay outside the gene matches. Per germline, CDR1 MNHNS and CDR2 SASEGT. The CDR3 sequence is 18 residues long. The CDR3, as DNA: TGTGCCAGCAGTGAAGCGTTGCTAGCGGGGGGGCCCGGAGATACGCAGTATTTT. Its translation: CASSEALLAGGPGDTQYF.

The J gene is TRBJ2-3, the V gene TRBV12-3 or TRBV12-4, with 7 bases matching TRBD1. V gave up 5 bases and J gave up 15 bases; unmatched junction bases: 23. CDR3 size: 16 residues. The CDR3: CASSHSGQLGTDAEYF. The DNA of the CDR3 is TGTGCCAGCAGTCACTCGGGACAGTTGGGCACAGATGCGGAATATTTT.

This clonotype was picked up a small number of times. In nucleotides, the CDR3 is TGTGCCACCAGTGAGGGATACGAGACCCAGTTCTTC. It specifies CATSEGYETQFF. The chain uses TRBV24-1 and TRBJ2-1; no reliable D call. The CDR3 is 12 residues long. In germline, CDR1 is KGHDR, CDR2 SFDVKD. The V end was cut by 4 bases, the J end by 13 bases, with 13 bases between.

V gene TRBV3-1 combines with J gene TRBJ1-2; 7 nucleotides line up with TRBD1. Germline V gene lookup returns CDR1 LGHDT and CDR2 YNNKEL (reference sequence). The CDR3 runs 15 residues. V trimming: 0 bases; J trimming: 5 bases; junction bases outside the gene matches: 6. CDR3 DNA: TGTGCCAGCAGCCAAGATCTCCCAGGGGGGTATGGCTACACCTTC. Protein product: CASSQDLPGGYGYTF.

CDR3 in amino acids: CASSYDRGQPQHF. The CDR3 DNA sequence: TGTGCCAGCAGTTACGACAGGGGTCAGCCCCAGCATTTT. V and J are TRBV6-5 and TRBJ1-5; 8 nucleotides align to TRBD1. Germline V gene lookup returns CDR1 MNHEY and CDR2 SVGAGI. CDR3 length: 13 residues. With V trimmed by 2 bases and J by 6 bases, 0 bases remained unmatched.

This chain links TRBV12-3 or TRBV12-4 with TRBJ2-3; D possibly uses TRBD1 or TRBD2 (5 bases each). The CDR3 has 14 amino acids. With 6 bases removed from V and 11 bases from J, the gap between germline ends came to 21 bases. CDR3 bases: TGTGCCAGCAGCCGGGGCCGCACCGCAGATGTGCAGTATTTT. Its protein product is CASSRGRTADVQYF.

This clonotype was counted many times. The chain couples TRBV5-4 to TRBJ1-2, with D maybe TRBD1 (5 bases). Trimming pared 4 bases from V and 5 bases from J, leaving 21 bases between. This CDR3 is 16 amino acids long. Per germline, CDR1 SGHNT and CDR2 YYREEE (reference sequence). DNA of the CDR3: TGTGCCAGCAGCCTGGCCGGGACGCGCGGTGGTTATGGCTACACCTTC. Protein product: CASSLAGTRGGYGYTF.

This chain uses TRBV7-2 with TRBJ2-3, with 11 bases matching TRBD2. This CDR3 contains 15 residues. The germline gives CDR1 SGHTA, CDR2 FQGNSA. Trimming cost V 5 bases and J 4 bases; bases outside gene matches: 5. The CDR3 region has the DNA TGTGCCAGCAGCGAAGGGACTAGCGGTGCAGATACGCAGTATTTT. This sequence encodes CASSEGTSGADTQYF.